This passage covers 9 T cell receptor beta chains from one sample sequenced in a study of technical replicates of blood from several donors (dated by TCRdb to about 2017). The library was generated by the immunoSEQ multiplex PCR assay. Here the immuneACCESS table is served through TCRdb, limited to in-frame sequences with V and J called. Missing clones are a known gap in these copies; in checked studies unresolved V genes cover under half, and the rest lacks a known reason. Across this sample there are roughly 72,000 clones, with 85% to 95% seen only once. Of the sample, around 0.37% falls within the top ten clones. Source material: T cells isolated from PBMCs. These receptors were collected from a human donor in good health.

The chain employs TRBV7-3 and TRBJ2-2; the D gene is possibly TRBD2 (5 bases). The CDR3 consists of 14 residues. V lost 1 base to trimming and J lost 5 bases, with 8 bases between them. Germline V CDR1 and CDR2: SGHTA, FQGTGA. CDR3 in amino acids: CASSLIGGTGELFF. DNA of the CDR3: TGTGCCAGCAGCTTAATAGGAGGTACCGGGGAGCTGTTTTTT.

This rearrangement joins TRBV7-3 to TRBJ1-1, with 7 bases identical to TRBD1. There are 18 residues in the CDR3. Germline CDR1 SGHTA, CDR2 FQGTGA. The J segment lost 2 bases and the V segment lost 2 bases, leaving 14 bases of the junction unmatched. DNA of the CDR3: TGTGCCAGCAGCTTAGGTAGGGGGCCCCCAAACCTTAACACTGAAGCTTTCTTT. It is translated as CASSLGRGPPNLNTEAFF.

The V and J genes are TRBV6-5 and TRBJ2-3; 9 bases fit TRBD2. The CDR3 runs 15 residues. Germline CDR1 is MNHEY and CDR2 is SVGAGI. The junction had 0 bases not matched to a gene; V was cut back by 2 bases and J by 0 bases. The CDR3 coding sequence is TGTGCCAGCAGTTACCTAGCGGGAAGCACAGATACGCAGTATTTT. Amino acids: CASSYLAGSTDTQYF.

This clone was observed a single time. The J gene is TRBJ1-1, the V gene TRBV27; maybe TRBD1 (6 bases). The germline V gene encodes CDR1 MNHEY and CDR2 SMNVEV (reference sequence). V lost 3 bases and J lost 3, with 14 bases in between. This CDR3 is built from 15 residues. This CDR3 reads CASSFVQGWDTEAFF. DNA for the CDR3: TGTGCCAGCAGTTTTGTGCAGGGGTGGGACACTGAAGCTTTCTTT.

This clone appeared a single time. The CDR3 region has the DNA TGTGCCATCAGTGACAGGGCAAATCAGCCCCAGCATTTT. Amino acids: CAISDRANQPQHF. The chain joins TRBV10-3 to TRBJ1-5, with a possible D match to TRBD1 (5 bases). Germline values: CDR1 ENHRY, CDR2 SYGVKD. V was cut by 3 bases and J by 4 bases, with 7 bases left in between. The CDR3 runs to 13 residues.

V usage is TRBV27 and J usage is TRBJ1-1, with 9 bases lining up with TRBD1. Germline V gene data show CDR1 as MNHEY and CDR2 as SMNVEV (reference sequence). The CDR3 totals 14 residues. V lost 5 bases and J lost 1; bases outside the gene matches: 2. Here the CDR3 reads CASSLGQGNTEAFF. The CDR3 DNA follows: TGTGCCAGCAGTCTGGGACAGGGGAACACTGAAGCTTTCTTT.

The chain joins TRBV4-1 to TRBJ2-7; 9 positions match TRBD1. This CDR3 has 14 amino acids. Germline V gives CDR1 MGHRA, CDR2 YSYEKL. V was pared by 4 bases and J by 7 bases, with 8 bases of the junction left unmatched. As DNA, the CDR3 is TGCGCCAGCAGCCCAGGGACAGGGCATCAGGAGCAGTACTTC. The encoded protein is CASSPGTGHQEQYF.

V usage is TRBV11-2 and J usage is TRBJ1-1, with a weak D call TRBD1 (6 bases). V lost 3 bases to trimming and J lost 4 bases, with 12 bases between them. The CDR3 has 14 residues. Germline assignment: CDR1 SGHAT and CDR2 FQNNGV. The CDR3 spells CASSFRGGSTEAFF. The CDR3 nucleotides read TGTGCCAGCAGCTTCAGGGGCGGAAGCACTGAAGCTTTCTTT.

The rearrangement uses TRBV6-5 and TRBJ1-3; D possibly corresponds to TRBD1 (6 bases). CDR1 and CDR2 (germline): MNHEY, SVGAGI. This CDR3 comprises 15 residues. V lost 5 bases to trimming and J lost 0 bases, with 11 bases between them. The CDR3 protein is CASSRQAYSGNTIYF. The CDR3 DNA reads as TGTGCCAGCAGTCGACAGGCTTACTCTGGAAACACCATATATTTT.